The clone carrying this T cell receptor (beta chain) appeared a few times. The target antigen is unknown. This sample stems from a study of CD8 T cells in ankylosing spondylitis. TCRdb re-called the 5' RACE reads through MiXCR, storing one row per CDR3 protein. This table has a few hundred thousand distinct CDR3 sequences, roughly 20% appearing once. Study-level points and caveats: One TCR beta motif, made up of under ten highly homologous variants, appeared characteristic of ankylosing spondylitis blood. Disease-linked clones, CD8+, were relatively rare in peripheral blood. Reportedly, matched ankylosing spondylitis synovial fluid was significantly enriched for disease-linked clones.

The CDR3 spans 13 residues. The ends lost 3 bases at V and 5 bases at J; junction bases unmatched: 6. Germline loops: CDR1 GTSNPN, CDR2 SVGIG (reference sequence). The sequence came from a male donor with ankylosing spondylitis or in good health (not recorded which). What was sequenced was blood, either unsorted or a sorted T cell fraction (not recorded which). The chain employs TRBV30 and TRBJ2-5; TRBD2 agrees at 7 bases. This CDR3 reads CAWRGEGRETQYF. In nucleotides, the CDR3 is TGTGCCTGGAGGGGGGAGGGGCGGGAGACCCAGTACTTC.